These T cell receptor beta chains were read from a single sample in a study of long-term antiretroviral therapy in people with HIV. Method: immunoSEQ multiplex PCR; TCRdb's copy keeps in-frame clones and lacks some. The sample has roughly 9,100 clones; 60% to 85% are singletons. The sample consisted of unsorted PBMCs, taken 1.8 years before starting antiretroviral therapy. Source of these receptors: a man aged 35 to 55 with HIV. Both conserved end residues are part of each CDR3. Fields, in order: clone size, D gene, J gene, V gene, CDR3 protein, CDR3 DNA. The D gene is left open where the match is weak. Some rows have no size entry. The others give once, few or many, or a class for an expanded clone.

size: once
D: TRBD2
J: TRBJ2-3
V: TRBV2
CDR3: CASTGGLADATQYF
DNA: TGTGCCAGCACCGGAGGGCTAGCGGACGCTACGCAGTATTTT

size: -
D: -
J: TRBJ2-7
V: TRBV14
CDR3: CASSQVPQDPREQYF
DNA: TGTGCCAGCAGCCAAGTCCCACAGGACCCTCGAGAGCAGTACTTC

size: once
D: TRBD1
J: TRBJ1-1
V: TRBV7-9
CDR3: CASSDDRGQNTEAFF
DNA: TGTGCCAGCAGCGACGACAGGGGGCAGAACACTGAAGCTTTCTTT

size: -
D: -
J: TRBJ2-7
V: TRBV6-6
CDR3: CASSYEKGYEQYF
DNA: TGTGCCAGCAGTTACGAAAAGGGCTACGAGCAGTACTTC

size: -
D: TRBD2
J: TRBJ2-7
V: TRBV19
CDR3: CASSIEGGNEQYF
DNA: TGTGCCAGTAGTATAGAGGGGGGGAACGAGCAGTACTTC

size: few
D: TRBD1
J: TRBJ1-1
V: TRBV2
CDR3: CASSTLDRMTEAFF
DNA: TGTGCCAGCAGCACCCTGGACAGGATGACTGAAGCTTTCTTT

size: -
D: -
J: TRBJ2-4
V: TRBV9
CDR3: CASSVGSKDIQYF
DNA: TGTGCCAGCAGCGTGGGTTCGAAGGACATTCAGTACTTC

size: -
D: -
J: TRBJ2-4
V: TRBV13
CDR3: CASSLLGAKNIQYF
DNA: TGTGCCAGCAGCCTCTTAGGGGCCAAAAACATTCAGTACTTC

size: once
D: -
J: TRBJ1-4
V: TRBV7-9
CDR3: CASSFLETVVPNEKLFF
DNA: TGTGCCAGCAGCTTTCTAGAGACAGTCGTGCCTAATGAAAAACTGTTTTTT

size: -
D: -
J: TRBJ1-1
V: TRBV4-1
CDR3: CASSYYMRGTHTEAFF
DNA: TGCGCCAGCAGTTACTATATGCGGGGTACCCACACTGAAGCTTTCTTT

size: -
D: TRBD1
J: TRBJ1-4
V: TRBV4-1
CDR3: CASSQDGTGDEKLFF
DNA: TGCGCCAGCAGCCAAGATGGGACAGGGGATGAAAAACTGTTTTTT

size: -
D: TRBD2
J: TRBJ2-5
V: TRBV19
CDR3: CASPWGSGGPQETQYF
DNA: TGTGCCTCCCCTTGGGGTAGCGGGGGGCCCCAAGAGACCCAGTACTTC

size: once
D: -
J: TRBJ1-5
V: TRBV6-1
CDR3: CASRDNNQPQHF
DNA: TGTGCCAGCAGGGACAATAATCAGCCCCAGCATTTT

size: -
D: TRBD1
J: TRBJ1-5
V: TRBV2
CDR3: CASSEESGTGFNQPQHF
DNA: TGTGCCAGCAGTGAAGAGAGTGGGACAGGGTTCAATCAGCCCCAGCATTTT

size: -
D: TRBD2
J: TRBJ2-2
V: TRBV6-5
CDR3: CASTRGVPGELFF
DNA: TGTGCCAGCACCCGGGGGGTTCCCGGGGAGCTGTTTTTT

size: -
D: -
J: TRBJ2-3
V: TRBV19
CDR3: CASSIEAGDTQYF
DNA: TGTGCCAGTAGTATAGAGGCAGGGGATACGCAGTATTTT

size: -
D: -
J: TRBJ1-1
V: TRBV10-3
CDR3: CAISDPTYTEAFF
DNA: TGTGCCATCAGTGACCCGACGTACACTGAAGCTTTCTTT

size: -
D: -
J: TRBJ1-3
V: TRBV19
CDR3: CASTAGSGSGNTIYF
DNA: TGTGCCAGTACCGCAGGTTCAGGCTCTGGAAACACCATATATTTT

size: -
D: -
J: TRBJ1-1
V: TRBV10-3
CDR3: CAIRGGGENTEAFF
DNA: TGTGCCATCAGGGGGGGCGGGGAGAACACTGAAGCTTTCTTT

size: -
D: -
J: TRBJ2-7
V: TRBV10-1
CDR3: CASSDDSYEQYF
DNA: TGCGCCAGCAGTGACGACTCCTACGAGCAGTACTTC

size: -
D: -
J: TRBJ1-2
V: TRBV5-1
CDR3: CASSPIADMAYGYTF
DNA: TGCGCCAGCAGCCCGATCGCGGACATGGCCTACGGCTACACCTTC

size: few
D: -
J: TRBJ1-2
V: TRBV7-2
CDR3: CASSAVENSRSYTF
DNA: TGTGCCAGCAGCGCCGTTGAGAATAGTCGGAGCTACACCTTC

size: -
D: -
J: TRBJ2-4
V: TRBV5-6
CDR3: CASSFNRNTLAKNIQYF
DNA: TGTGCCAGCAGCTTCAATCGGAATACTCTAGCCAAAAACATTCAGTACTTC

size: -
D: -
J: TRBJ1-2
V: TRBV9
CDR3: CASSYQSYYTF
DNA: TGTGCCAGCAGCTACCAAAGTTATTACACCTTC

size: few
D: TRBD1
J: TRBJ2-2
V: TRBV2
CDR3: CATRGQLNTGELFF
DNA: TGTGCCACCAGGGGACAGCTAAACACCGGGGAGCTGTTTTTT

size: -
D: TRBD2
J: TRBJ2-7
V: TRBV27
CDR3: CASRNRLAGTSYEQYF
DNA: TGTGCCAGCCGAAACAGACTAGCGGGGACATCCTACGAGCAGTACTTC

size: -
D: TRBD2
J: TRBJ2-1
V: TRBV5-1
CDR3: CASSLSLAGGDNEQFF
DNA: TGCGCCAGCAGCTTATCACTAGCGGGGGGGGACAATGAGCAGTTCTTC

size: -
D: -
J: TRBJ1-1
V: TRBV7-9
CDR3: CASSPRRSRGNTEAFF
DNA: TGTGCCAGCAGCCCTCGGCGGTCCAGGGGGAACACTGAAGCTTTCTTT

size: -
D: -
J: TRBJ2-7
V: TRBV11-2
CDR3: CASSLRQNNEQYF
DNA: TGTGCCAGCAGCTTAAGACAGAACAACGAGCAGTACTTC

size: few
D: -
J: TRBJ1-2
V: TRBV2
CDR3: CARVGENGYTF
DNA: TGTGCCCGCGTCGGGGAGAATGGCTACACCTTC

size: -
D: -
J: TRBJ2-1
V: TRBV6-5
CDR3: CASSYSSGRSNEQFF
DNA: TGTGCCAGCAGTTACTCCTCGGGACGGAGCAATGAGCAGTTCTTC

size: -
D: -
J: TRBJ2-4
V: TRBV7-9
CDR3: CASSLVSPKNIQYF
DNA: TGTGCCAGCAGCTTAGTAAGCCCCAAAAACATTCAGTACTTC

size: -
D: -
J: TRBJ2-4
V: TRBV5-1
CDR3: CASSLGQGLNIQYF
DNA: TGCGCCAGCAGCTTGGGGCAGGGCCTAAACATTCAGTACTTC

size: -
D: TRBD1
J: TRBJ1-6
V: TRBV6-1
CDR3: CASSPRQGAGSPLHF
DNA: TGTGCCAGCAGTCCCAGACAGGGGGCAGGGTCACCCCTCCACTTT

size: once
D: -
J: TRBJ1-5
V: TRBV30
CDR3: CAWSRTNNQPQHF
DNA: TGTGCCTGGTCGCGGACTAACAATCAGCCCCAGCATTTT

size: -
D: -
J: TRBJ1-3
V: TRBV7-9
CDR3: CASSPTSGNTIYF
DNA: TGTGCCAGCAGCCCTACCTCTGGAAACACCATATATTTT

size: few
D: TRBD1
J: TRBJ2-7
V: TRBV5-1
CDR3: CASSPKTGGTSYEQYF
DNA: TGCGCCAGCAGCCCAAAAACAGGGGGAACCTCCTACGAGCAGTACTTC

size: -
D: TRBD1
J: TRBJ1-2
V: TRBV9
CDR3: CASSNSGTASYGYTF
DNA: TGTGCCAGCAGCAACTCCGGGACAGCCAGCTATGGCTACACCTTC

size: -
D: TRBD2
J: TRBJ2-7
V: TRBV6-1
CDR3: CASSVQRGPGSSYEQYF
DNA: TGTGCCAGCAGTGTGCAGCGGGGCCCTGGTTCGTCCTACGAGCAGTACTTC

size: -
D: -
J: TRBJ1-3
V: TRBV5-5
CDR3: CASSPPSSGNTIYF
DNA: TGTGCCAGCAGCCCGCCTAGCTCTGGAAACACCATATATTTT

size: -
D: -
J: TRBJ1-2
V: TRBV30
CDR3: CACHGTGPLGNYGYTF
DNA: TGTGCCTGCCACGGGACCGGGCCTTTGGGCAACTATGGCTACACCTTC

size: -
D: -
J: TRBJ1-3
V: TRBV19
CDR3: CASTLGGSSGNTIYF
DNA: TGTGCCAGTACCCTGGGAGGAAGCTCTGGAAACACCATATATTTT

size: -
D: -
J: TRBJ1-1
V: TRBV25-1
CDR3: CASSYYTEAFF
DNA: TGTGCCAGCAGTTACTACACTGAAGCTTTCTTT

size: few
D: -
J: TRBJ2-7
V: TRBV4-1
CDR3: CASSQDEDSYEQYF
DNA: TGCGCCAGCAGCCAAGATGAGGATTCCTACGAGCAGTACTTC

size: -
D: -
J: TRBJ2-7
V: TRBV10-3
CDR3: CAISESAGLQYF
DNA: TGTGCCATCAGTGAGTCAGCAGGGCTCCAGTACTTC

size: -
D: -
J: TRBJ1-6
V: TRBV6-6
CDR3: CASSTREGGSPLHF
DNA: TGTGCCAGCAGTACGAGGGAAGGAGGCTCACCCCTCCACTTT

size: -
D: -
J: TRBJ1-6
V: TRBV2
CDR3: CASSPGLSKRSPLHF
DNA: TGTGCCAGCAGTCCCGGACTCAGTAAGCGTTCACCCCTCCACTTT

size: -
D: -
J: TRBJ1-2
V: TRBV18
CDR3: CASSPPGREYGYTF
DNA: TGTGCCAGCTCACCGCCAGGGCGGGAGTATGGCTACACCTTC

size: -
D: -
J: TRBJ2-2
V: TRBV7-9
CDR3: CASSSRGGGELFF
DNA: TGTGCCAGCAGCTCCAGGGGAGGCGGGGAGCTGTTTTTT

size: -
D: -
J: TRBJ1-4
V: TRBV4-1
CDR3: CASSQGSGVFSEKLFF
DNA: TGCGCCAGCAGCCAAGGCTCAGGGGTATTTAGTGAAAAACTGTTTTTT

size: -
D: TRBD1
J: TRBJ1-2
V: TRBV29-1
CDR3: CSVATGDGYTF
DNA: TGCAGCGTTGCGACAGGGGATGGCTACACCTTC

size: -
D: -
J: TRBJ1-2
V: TRBV5-5
CDR3: CASTENYGYTF
DNA: TGTGCCAGTACAGAGAACTATGGCTACACCTTC

size: few
D: TRBD1
J: TRBJ2-2
V: TRBV6-5
CDR3: CASSSDPGGRTGELFF
DNA: TGTGCCAGCAGTTCCGACCCAGGGGGCAGGACCGGGGAGCTGTTTTTT

size: few
D: -
J: TRBJ2-1
V: TRBV10-3
CDR3: CAISESLATLNEQFF
DNA: TGTGCCATCAGTGAGTCACTAGCAACTCTGAATGAGCAGTTCTTC

size: -
D: TRBD1
J: TRBJ1-1
V: TRBV6-6
CDR3: CASSTGQGSEAFF
DNA: TGTGCCAGCAGTACGGGACAGGGGAGTGAAGCTTTCTTT

size: -
D: -
J: TRBJ2-1
V: TRBV19
CDR3: CASKKGGSTYNEQFF
DNA: TGTGCCAGTAAAAAGGGGGGATCCACCTACAATGAGCAGTTCTTC

size: -
D: -
J: TRBJ2-7
V: TRBV5-5
CDR3: CASSLLDEQYF
DNA: TGTGCCAGCAGCTTACTCGACGAGCAGTACTTC